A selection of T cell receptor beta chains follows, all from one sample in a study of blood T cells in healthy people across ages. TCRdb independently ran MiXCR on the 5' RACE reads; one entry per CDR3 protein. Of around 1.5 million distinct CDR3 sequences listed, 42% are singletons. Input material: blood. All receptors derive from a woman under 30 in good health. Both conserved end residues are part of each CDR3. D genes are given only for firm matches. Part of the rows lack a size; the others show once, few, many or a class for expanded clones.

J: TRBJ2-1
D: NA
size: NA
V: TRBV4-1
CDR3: CASSLGVESYNEQFF
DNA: TGCGCCAGCAGCCTCGGGGTAGAAAGTTACAATGAGCAGTTCTTC

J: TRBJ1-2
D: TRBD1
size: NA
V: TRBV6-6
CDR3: CASRDGQAANYGYTF
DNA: TGTGCCAGCAGAGATGGACAGGCCGCTAACTATGGCTACACCTTC

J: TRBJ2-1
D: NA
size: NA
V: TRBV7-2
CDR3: CASSWGARSQNEQFF
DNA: TGTGCCAGCAGCTGGGGGGCGAGAAGCCAAAATGAGCAGTTCTTC

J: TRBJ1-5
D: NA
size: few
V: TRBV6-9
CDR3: CASSYSRQDNQPQHF
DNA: TGTGCCAGCAGTTATTCCCGGCAGGATAATCAGCCCCAGCATTTT

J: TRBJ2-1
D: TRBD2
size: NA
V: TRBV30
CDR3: CAWKPAGGSYNEQFF
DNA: TGTGCCTGGAAGCCAGCGGGGGGGTCCTACAATGAGCAGTTCTTC

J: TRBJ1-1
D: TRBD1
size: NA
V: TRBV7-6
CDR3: CASSLPRGDTEAFF
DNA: TGTGCCAGCAGCTTGCCCAGGGGGGACACTGAAGCTTTCTTT

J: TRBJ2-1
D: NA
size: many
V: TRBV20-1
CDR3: CSAELAASSYNEQFF
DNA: TGCAGTGCGGAACTAGCAGCCTCATCCTACAATGAGCAGTTCTTC

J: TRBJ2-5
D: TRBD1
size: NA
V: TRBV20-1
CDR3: CSARGLGQGQEAQYF
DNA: TGCAGTGCTAGAGGACTGGGACAGGGGCAAGAGGCCCAGTACTTC

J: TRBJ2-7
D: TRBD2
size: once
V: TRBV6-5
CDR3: CASSPITSGSPYEQYF
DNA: TGTGCCAGCAGCCCTATAACTAGCGGGAGTCCCTACGAGCAGTACTTC

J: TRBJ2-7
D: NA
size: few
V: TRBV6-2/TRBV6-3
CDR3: CASSYQGTYEQYF
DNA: TGTGCCAGCAGTTACCAGGGTACCTACGAGCAGTACTTC

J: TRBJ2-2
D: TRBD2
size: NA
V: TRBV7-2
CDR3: CASSPSGAYTGELFF
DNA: TGTGCCAGCAGCCCCAGCGGGGCCTACACCGGGGAGCTGTTTTTT

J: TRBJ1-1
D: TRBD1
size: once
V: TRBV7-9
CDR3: CASSSDRGPRNTEAFF
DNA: TGTGCCAGCAGCTCAGACAGGGGGCCACGAAACACTGAAGCTTTCTTT

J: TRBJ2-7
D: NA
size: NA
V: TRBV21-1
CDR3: CASSNGQDYEQYF
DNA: TGTGCCAGCAGCAACGGACAGGACTACGAGCAGTACTTC

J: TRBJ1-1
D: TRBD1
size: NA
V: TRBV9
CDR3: CASSVGGDSEAFF
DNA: TGTGCCAGCAGCGTAGGCGGGGACAGTGAAGCTTTCTTT

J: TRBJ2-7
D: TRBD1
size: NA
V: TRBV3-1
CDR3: CASSQGQGHEQYF
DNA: TGTGCCAGCAGCCAAGGACAGGGCCACGAGCAGTACTTC

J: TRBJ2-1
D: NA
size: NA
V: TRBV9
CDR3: CASSASLRANNEQFF
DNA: TGTGCCAGCAGCGCCAGCCTCCGTGCCAACAATGAGCAGTTCTTC

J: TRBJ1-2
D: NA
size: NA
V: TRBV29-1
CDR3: CSVTGQNYGYTF
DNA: TGCAGCGTTACTGGACAGAACTATGGCTACACCTTC

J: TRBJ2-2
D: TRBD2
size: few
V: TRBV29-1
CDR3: CSVLGGAGGSGELFF
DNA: TGCAGCGTTCTCGGTGGTGCGGGGGGGTCCGGGGAGCTGTTTTTT

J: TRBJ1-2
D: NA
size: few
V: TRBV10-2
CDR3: CASSESPGHSYGYTF
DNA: TGCGCCAGCAGTGAGTCTCCCGGGCATAGCTATGGCTACACCTTC

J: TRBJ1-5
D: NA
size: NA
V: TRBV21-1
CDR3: CASSNRARRPQHF
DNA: TGTGCCAGCAGCAATAGGGCGCGACGGCCCCAGCATTTT

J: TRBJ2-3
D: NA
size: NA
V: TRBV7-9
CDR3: CASSPRSDGADTQYF
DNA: TGTGCCAGCAGCCCGCGGTCGGACGGCGCGGATACGCAGTATTTT

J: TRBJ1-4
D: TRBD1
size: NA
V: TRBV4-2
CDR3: CASSPRTGVNEKLFF
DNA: TGTGCCAGCAGCCCCCGGACAGGAGTTAATGAAAAACTGTTTTTT

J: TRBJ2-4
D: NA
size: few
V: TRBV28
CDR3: CASSLLGDKNIQYF
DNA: TGTGCCAGCAGTTTACTGGGGGACAAAAACATTCAGTACTTC

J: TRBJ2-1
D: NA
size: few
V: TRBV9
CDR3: CASSVGGPQFF
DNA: TGTGCCAGCAGCGTAGGAGGCCCGCAGTTCTTC

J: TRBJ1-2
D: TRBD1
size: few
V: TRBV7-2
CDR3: CASSIQGGPYGYTF
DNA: TGTGCCAGCAGCATCCAGGGGGGCCCCTATGGCTACACCTTC

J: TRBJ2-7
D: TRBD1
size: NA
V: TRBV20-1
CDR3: CSARDRDRQAYEQYF
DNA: TGCAGTGCTAGAGATCGGGACAGGCAAGCCTACGAGCAGTACTTC

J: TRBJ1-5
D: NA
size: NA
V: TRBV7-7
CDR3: CASSCILSWAGYSNQPQHF
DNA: TGTGCTAGCAGCTGTATTTTGTCGTGGGCCGGCTATAGCAATCAGCCCCAGCATTTT

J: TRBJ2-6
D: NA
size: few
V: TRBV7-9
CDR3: CASQEAGSTSTGANVLTF
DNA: TGTGCCAGTCAAGAGGCGGGTTCCACTTCTACTGGGGCCAACGTCCTGACTTTC